Below are 32 T cell receptor beta chains sequenced from a single sample in a study of blood T cell repertoires in COVID-19. Data came from immunoSEQ multiplex PCR; TCRdb stores just in-frame clones and leaves some out. Of 35,000 to 50,000 clones listed, roughly 90% were seen once; the top ten hold more than 6.5%. The specimen sequenced was peripheral blood. The receptors stem from a man in his 60s with active COVID-19.

In this sample, this clone turned up once. The V call is TRBV28, the J call TRBJ1-1, with D unresolved. Trimming left V 8 bases short and J 7 bases short, with 20 bases between. Germline V lookup: CDR1 MDHEN, CDR2 SYDVKM. CDR3 size: 14 residues. The CDR3 DNA reads as TGTGCCAGCTCCCCTGTCGGGGTTGCTTTTGAAGCTTTCTTT. Translation gives CASSPVGVAFEAFF.

The rearrangement links TRBV4-3 to TRBJ1-1; unclear D gene. The germline V and J ends were trimmed by 6 bases and 1 base, with 9 bases remaining between them. This CDR3 comprises 13 residues. Germline V CDR1 and CDR2: LGHNA, YSLEER. CDR3 sequence: CASSQQKNTEAFF. The CDR3 DNA sequence: TGCGCCAGCAGTCAACAAAAGAACACTGAAGCTTTCTTT.

The V and J genes are TRBV10-2 and TRBJ2-2; TRBD2 agrees at 7 bases. The CDR3 is 16 amino acids. CDR1 and CDR2 (germline): WSHSY, SAAADI. Trimming at V came to 6 bases and at J to 4 bases, leaving 11 bases not matched to a gene. This chain's CDR3 is CASRLLAATPTGELFF. The CDR3 DNA sequence: TGCGCCAGCAGGCTTCTAGCGGCGACGCCCACCGGGGAGCTGTTTTTT.

This clone was counted a single time. J is TRBJ1-1 and V is TRBV28, with a weak D call TRBD1 (6 bases). Germline CDR1 reads MDHEN; CDR2 reads SYDVKM. V was pared by 3 bases and J by 5 bases, with 16 bases between. The CDR3 has 15 amino acids. The CDR3 protein is CASSFADRGSTEAFF. CDR3 DNA: TGTGCCAGCAGTTTCGCGGACAGAGGTAGTACTGAAGCTTTCTTT.

This clone was recorded only once. The J gene is TRBJ2-2, the V gene TRBV10-3; a weak D match, TRBD1 (8 bases). CDR1 and CDR2 from the germline V gene are ENHRY and SYGVKD. The CDR3 length is 15 residues. The ends were cut back, 5 bases at V and 7 bases at J, with 17 bases in the middle. The CDR3 sequence is CAISTRQGRGGELFF. CDR3 nucleotide sequence: TGTGCCATCAGTACCAGACAGGGGAGGGGCGGGGAGCTGTTTTTT.

The V gene is TRBV4-1, the J gene TRBJ2-3; no definite D call. This CDR3 contains 13 residues. V lost 4 bases and J 13 bases, leaving 18 bases between the germline ends. Germline assignment: CDR1 MGHRA and CDR2 YSYEKL. The CDR3 nucleotides read TGCGCCAGCAGCCGAATTGATCAGTCAAAGAAGTATTTT. This gives the protein CASSRIDQSKKYF.

The rearrangement joins TRBV5-1 to TRBJ2-2; 7 bases map to TRBD1. J gave up 3 bases and V 0 bases, and 2 bases lay outside the gene matches. Germline loops: CDR1 SGHRS, CDR2 YFSETQ. The CDR3 covers 15 residues. The CDR3 bases are TGCGCCAGCAGCTTGGTCGGGACAGACACCGGGGAGCTGTTTTTT. The encoded protein is CASSLVGTDTGELFF.

In this sample, this clone turned up once. The V call is TRBV7-9, the J call TRBJ1-1, with TRBD1 identical over 7 bases. The length of the CDR3 is 14 residues. V gave up 3 bases and J gave up 1 base; unmatched junction bases: 2. Per the germline V gene, CDR1 is SEHNR and CDR2 is FQNEAQ (reference sequence). The CDR3 region has the DNA TGTGCCAGCAGCTTGGGACAGACGAACACTGAAGCTTTCTTT. Translation: CASSLGQTNTEAFF.

The rearrangement joins TRBV27 to TRBJ2-7, with 15 bases matching TRBD2. This CDR3 has 15 residues. In germline, CDR1 is MNHEY, CDR2 SMNVEV (reference sequence). Trimming cost V 4 bases and J 5 bases; bases outside gene matches: 3. In DNA form, the CDR3 reads TGTGCCAGCAGTTCGGGGACTAGCGGGAGGAACGAGCAGTACTTC. Translation: CASSSGTSGRNEQYF.

The chain combines TRBV4-1 with TRBJ1-1, with no clear D. Per the germline V gene, CDR1 is MGHRA and CDR2 is YSYEKL. The ends were cut back, 1 base at V and 0 bases at J, with 9 bases in the middle. This CDR3 spans 15 amino acids. CDR3 DNA: TGCGCCAGCAGCCAAGGGTTCCAGTTGAACACTGAAGCTTTCTTT. The encoded protein is CASSQGFQLNTEAFF.

V is TRBV5-4 and J is TRBJ2-5, with D perhaps matching TRBD1 (5 bases). CDR1 and CDR2 from the germline V gene are SGHNT and YYREEE (reference sequence). Trimming took 4 bases from V and 2 from J, leaving 21 bases between them. The CDR3 is made up of 17 amino acids. CDR3 coding DNA: TGTGCCAGCAGCCGTCTGGGGTCACAGGCCCCACAAGAGACCCAGTACTTC. Translation gives CASSRLGSQAPQETQYF.

This sequence joins TRBV18 and TRBJ2-7; 8 nucleotides align to TRBD2. Germline trimming cut 0 bases from V and 2 bases from J; bases unmatched to any gene: 3. This CDR3 contains 15 residues. Germline assignment: CDR1 KGHSH and CDR2 LQKENI. The CDR3 DNA is TGTGCCAGCTCACCACCCACTAGCGGTACCTACGAGCAGTACTTC. As protein: CASSPPTSGTYEQYF.

V gene TRBV20-1 combines with J gene TRBJ1-2, with 7 bases that match TRBD1. Trimming took 8 bases from V and 8 from J; bases not matched to a gene: 8. This CDR3 contains 11 residues. Germline values: CDR1 DFQATT, CDR2 SNEGSKA (reference sequence). CDR3 sequence (DNA): TGCAGTTCACCGACAGGGCGAGGCTACACCTTC. It is translated as CSSPTGRGYTF.

The J gene is TRBJ2-2, the V gene TRBV9; D is uncertain. V was clipped by 4 bases and J by 4 bases, with 5 bases between them. Germline loops: CDR1 SGDLS, CDR2 YYNGEE. This CDR3 has 12 amino acids. The CDR3 reads CASSPSTGELFF. For the CDR3, the DNA is TGTGCCAGCAGCCCCAGCACCGGGGAGCTGTTTTTT.

The rearrangement joins TRBV25-1 to TRBJ2-1, with 8 positions matching TRBD2. CDR3 length equals 17 residues. V shed 0 bases and J 7 bases; nucleotides not matched to a gene: 11. Germline assignment: CDR1 MGHDK and CDR2 SYGVNS. CDR3 nucleotide sequence: TGTGCCAGCAGTGAATATCGCCCAGCGGGAGCGTTGAATGAGCAGTTCTTC. This encodes CASSEYRPAGALNEQFF.

The CDR3 reads CASSTQGASGELFF. CDR3 nucleotides: TGTGCCAGCAGCACCCAGGGGGCGTCCGGGGAGCTGTTTTTT. The chain carries TRBV11-2 and TRBJ2-2; 8 bases map to TRBD1. CDR3 size: 14 residues. The germline gives CDR1 SGHAT, CDR2 FQNNGV. J gave up 6 bases and V 5 bases, and 5 bases lay outside the gene matches.

The chain uses TRBV7-8 and TRBJ1-2, with 10 bases matching TRBD1. After removal of 2 bases from V and 6 bases from J, the junction contained 9 bases not matched to a gene. The CDR3 totals 16 residues. CDR1 and CDR2 from the germline V gene are SGHVS and FQNEAQ. CDR3 in amino acids: CASSLQPGQGPDGYTF. The CDR3 nucleotides read TGTGCCAGCAGCTTACAGCCGGGACAGGGGCCAGATGGCTACACCTTC.

The V call is TRBV6-5, the J call TRBJ1-2; D is unclear. There are 13 residues in the CDR3. Germline loops: CDR1 MNHEY, CDR2 SVGAGI. V shed 6 bases and J shed 2 bases, with 10 bases lying between them. The CDR3 DNA reads TGTGCCAGCAGGAGCCTGCTGAACTATGGCTACACCTTC. Translating gives CASRSLLNYGYTF.

V usage is TRBV19 and J usage is TRBJ2-1; D gene uncertain. The V end lost 5 bases, the J end lost 5 bases, and 13 bases lay between the germline ends. The CDR3 has 14 amino acids. Germline V gene lookup returns CDR1 LNHDA and CDR2 SQIVND (reference sequence). The DNA of the CDR3 is TGTGCCAGTAGTTGGGCGTCCGCAAACAATGAGCAGTTCTTC. Translating it yields CASSWASANNEQFF.

The CDR3 DNA reads TGTGCCAGTAGGCTCTCCACAGGGGTAAGGACTGAAGCTTTCTTT. This sequence encodes CASRLSTGVRTEAFF. The chain combines TRBV19 with TRBJ1-1; 7 nucleotides line up with TRBD1. CDR3 length equals 15 residues. After removal of 6 bases from V and 5 bases from J, the junction contained 12 bases not matched to a gene. Germline CDR1 is LNHDA and CDR2 is SQIVND (reference sequence).

The V gene is TRBV19, the J gene TRBJ1-1, with D unresolved. The CDR3 length is 12 residues. Germline V gene lookup returns CDR1 LNHDA and CDR2 SQIVND (reference sequence). The V end lost 3 bases, the J end lost 3 bases, and 5 bases lay between the germline ends. The CDR3, as DNA: TGTGCCAGTAGTATTCCCGACACTGAAGCTTTCTTT. Protein sequence: CASSIPDTEAFF.

This chain uses TRBV19 with TRBJ1-5, with TRBD1 matching 11 bases. Germline V gene sequence: CDR1 LNHDA, CDR2 SQIVND (reference sequence). This CDR3 is built from 17 residues. Unmatched junction bases numbered 7, after V lost 5 bases and J lost 1 base. CDR3 bases: TGTGCCAGTAGTCCGGGGACAGGGGGTATGAGCAATCAGCCCCAGCATTTT. Amino acid sequence: CASSPGTGGMSNQPQHF. The full variable domain, rest sourced from reference TRBV19 and TRBJ1-5, is DGGITQSPKYLFRKEGQNVTLSCEQNLNHDAMYWYRQDPGQGLRLIYYSQIVNDFQKGDIAEGYSVSREKKESFPLTVTSAQKNPTAFYLCASSPGTGGMSNQPQHFGDGTRLSIL.

DNA of the CDR3: TGTGCCATCAGTGGGGGGGTTGGAAATGAGCAGTTCTTC. Translating it yields CAISGGVGNEQFF. The chain links TRBV10-3 to TRBJ2-1; D possibly corresponds to TRBD2 (6 bases). V dropped 4 bases and J dropped 7 bases, with 11 bases sitting between them. Germline V CDR1 and CDR2: ENHRY, SYGVKD. The CDR3 loop spans 13 amino acids.

This clone was detected a few times. The same CDR3 is also encoded by other DNA sequences in this sample. The chain links TRBV7-9 to TRBJ2-7; TRBD1 matches 7 bases. V was pared by 0 bases and J by 7 bases, with 6 bases of the junction left unmatched. There are 14 residues in the CDR3. Germline CDR1 is SEHNR and CDR2 is FQNEAQ (reference sequence). The CDR3 DNA reads as TGTGCCAGCAGCTTAGCGCTGGCAGGGGGAGAGCAGTACTTC. Protein sequence: CASSLALAGGEQYF.

The chain has TRBV6-1 and TRBJ2-7; 8 bases map to TRBD1. Unmatched junction bases numbered 1, after V lost 1 base and J lost 2 bases. The germline CDR1 and CDR2 sequences are MNHNS and SASEGT. CDR3 length equals 14 residues. The CDR3 loop is CASSEGQGTYEQYF. In DNA, the CDR3 is TGTGCCAGCAGTGAAGGACAGGGGACCTACGAGCAGTACTTC.

The chain employs TRBV5-1 and TRBJ2-2; maybe TRBD1 (5 bases). Trimming shortened V by 0 bases and J by 0 bases, and 9 bases separated the two germline ends. The CDR3 contains 16 residues. The germline CDR1 and CDR2 sequences are SGHRS and YFSETQ. The CDR3 is CASSLDRGPNTGELFF. CDR3 nucleotide sequence: TGCGCCAGCAGCTTGGATAGGGGTCCGAACACCGGGGAGCTGTTTTTT.

The V and J genes are TRBV5-1 and TRBJ1-1, with no clear D. The germline gives CDR1 SGHRS, CDR2 YFSETQ. Trimming took off 4 bases at V and 1 base at J, with 8 bases between the two ends. The CDR3 is 13 residues long. This CDR3 is CASSHDTNTEAFF. For the CDR3, the DNA is TGCGCCAGCAGCCACGACACGAACACTGAAGCTTTCTTT.

The genes are TRBV19 and TRBJ2-1, with TRBD2 identical over 12 bases. The germline V gene encodes CDR1 LNHDA and CDR2 SQIVND (reference sequence). Trimming removed 5 bases from V and 4 bases from J; junction bases left unmatched: 6. The CDR3 is 16 residues long. The CDR3 spells CASSPWTSGMYNEQFF. The CDR3 nucleotides read TGTGCCAGTAGTCCGTGGACTAGCGGGATGTACAATGAGCAGTTCTTC.

This sequence joins TRBV20-1 and TRBJ1-2, with a possible D match to TRBD1 (6 bases). CDR3 length equals 11 residues. Trimming pared 4 bases from V and 8 bases from J, leaving 11 bases between. Germline values: CDR1 DFQATT, CDR2 SNEGSKA (reference sequence). For the CDR3, the DNA is TGCAGTGCTACTGACAGGAGGGGCTACACCTTC. It is translated as CSATDRRGYTF.

The gene calls are TRBV19 and TRBJ2-4; 8 bases match TRBD1. V shed 4 bases, J shed 1 base, and the junction held 6 bases outside the gene matches. Looked up from germline, CDR1 is LNHDA and CDR2 is SQIVND (reference sequence). This CDR3 is built from 16 residues. The CDR3 DNA sequence: TGTGCCAGTAGTACCCAGGGGGCTGGTGCCAAAAACATTCAGTACTTC. Residues: CASSTQGAGAKNIQYF.

This chain joins TRBV29-1 and TRBJ1-1; no definite D call. V was pared by 6 bases and J by 6 bases, with 20 bases between. In germline, CDR1 is SQVTM, CDR2 ANQGSEA. CDR3 length equals 14 residues. CDR3 sequence (DNA): TGCAGCGTACTCCAATCGGGTGGTGGTGCTGAAGCTTTCTTT. Amino acids: CSVLQSGGGAEAFF. Filled out from reference TRBV29-1 and TRBJ1-1, the complete variable domain reads SAVISQKPSRDICQRGTSLTIQCQVDSQVTMMFWYRQQPGQSLTLIATANQGSEATYESGFVIDKFPISRPNLTFSTLTVSNMSPEDSSIYLCSVLQSGGGAEAFFGQGTRLTVV.

The chain couples TRBV6-6 to TRBJ1-4; weak D call: TRBD1 (6 bases). The V end lost 7 bases, the J end lost 6 bases, and 18 bases lay between the germline ends. Looked up from germline, CDR1 is MNHNY and CDR2 is SVGAGI (reference sequence). The CDR3 spans 15 residues. CDR3 residues: CASTRVQQGHEKLFF. The DNA of the CDR3 is TGTGCCAGCACCCGAGTCCAACAGGGTCATGAAAAACTGTTTTTT.